This TCR beta chain is drawn from a study of blood T cells in healthy people across ages. Primers used in a second PCR of roughly 6 to 12 cycles were a sample-barcoded 5' primer and a J-beta primer mix. Researchers report that each sample yielded at least 2.5 million CDR3-containing paired-end reads. Via MiXCR, TCRdb re-called the 5' RACE reads, giving one row per CDR3 protein. The profile shows 870,000 or so distinct CDR3 sequences, around 26% of them singletons. Every sample gave at least 6 micrograms of total RNA when it was extracted. This CDR3 spans 15 amino acids. Trimming shortened V by 6 bases and J by 4 bases, and 18 bases separated the two germline ends. This clonotype appeared once.

The sample was blood. The V gene is TRBV12-3 or TRBV12-4, the J gene TRBJ1-1, with D perhaps TRBD1 (5 bases). The TCR comes from a woman older than 75 in good health. In DNA, the CDR3 is TGTGCCAGCAGCGCTAAAGGGGCTTGGAGCACTGAAGCTTTCTTT. It codes for CASSAKGAWSTEAFF.